These 15 T cell receptor beta chains were sequenced from one sample in a study of shared clonotypes between healthy human individuals. The repertoire was sequenced with immunoSEQ multiplex PCR; TCRdb's copy has only in-frame clones and lacks some. Of 1 million to 1.3 million clones in the sample, approximately 80% are singletons; the top ten hold roughly 0.62%. The sequenced sample consisted of memory CD4+ T cells from PBMCs. Subset here: CD45RA-negative fraction. These receptors originate from a man in his late teens or twenties in good health. Some clones in this sample may be carry-over from other donors' samples.

The CDR3 reads CASSLLGRWAYSNQPQHF. As DNA, the CDR3 is TGTGCCAGCAGTTTATTGGGACGGTGGGCTTATAGCAATCAGCCCCAGCATTTT. The chain links TRBV28 to TRBJ1-5, with D possibly being TRBD1 (5 bases). The V gene lost 1 base and the J gene lost 0 bases, with 16 bases spanning the gap. Germline V CDR1 and CDR2: MDHEN, SYDVKM. This CDR3 is built from 18 residues. Supplemented by reference TRBV28 and TRBJ1-5, the full variable domain reads DVKVTQSSRYLVKRTGEKVFLECVQDMDHENMFWYRQDPGLGLRLIYFSYDVKMKEKGDIPEGYSVSREKKERFSLILESASTNQTSMYLCASSLLGRWAYSNQPQHFGDGTRLSIL.

The chain employs TRBV30 and TRBJ2-2; 7 bases are a match to TRBD1. Germline CDR1 and CDR2: GTSNPN and SVGIG (reference sequence). J gave up 2 bases and V 3 bases, and 3 bases lay outside the gene matches. The CDR3 length is 14 residues. The CDR3 DNA sequence: TGTGCCTGGAGGTGGGACAGCAACACCGGGGAGCTGTTTTTT. Its translation: CAWRWDSNTGELFF.

Comment on this clone: The sample carries other DNA sequences with the same CDR3. The chain has TRBV2 and TRBJ1-2, with D possibly TRBD1 on 5 matching bases. Germline V gene lookup returns CDR1 SNHLY and CDR2 FYNNEI. This CDR3 comprises 15 residues. V was pared by 4 bases and J by 4 bases, with 16 bases between. In nucleotides, the CDR3 is TGTGCCAGCAGTGGGGGCCGCCTTCGTGGCTATGGCTACACCTTC. This sequence encodes CASSGGRLRGYGYTF.

The chain couples TRBV19 to TRBJ1-1, with D perhaps TRBD1 (5 bases). The V end was cut by 6 bases, the J end by 5 bases, with 16 bases between. In germline, CDR1 is LNHDA, CDR2 SQIVND (reference sequence). The CDR3 covers 14 residues. The CDR3 loop is CASRGTAVVTEAFF. The CDR3 region has the DNA TGTGCCAGTAGAGGGACCGCCGTGGTGACTGAAGCTTTCTTT.

The gene calls are TRBV5-5 and TRBJ2-7; 10 nucleotides line up with TRBD1. V trimming: 0 bases; J trimming: 2 bases; junction bases outside the gene matches: 5. Looked up from germline, CDR1 is SGHKS and CDR2 is YYEKEE (reference sequence). The length of the CDR3 is 16 residues. Here the CDR3 DNA reads TGTGCCAGCAGCTTGGGACAGGGGGCGTTCACCTACGAGCAGTACTTC. It yields the protein CASSLGQGAFTYEQYF.

A few counts support this clone. V usage is TRBV6-1 and J usage is TRBJ2-7; the match to TRBD1 covers 7 bases. The ends lost 9 bases at V and 0 bases at J; junction bases unmatched: 8. CDR1 and CDR2 from the germline V gene are MNHNS and SASEGT. The CDR3 contains 14 residues. Here the CDR3 reads CASNRDRVSYEQYF. CDR3 sequence (DNA): TGTGCCAGTAACCGGGACAGAGTCTCCTACGAGCAGTACTTC.

This clone was observed a handful of times. V usage is TRBV11-2 and J usage is TRBJ2-7; D possibly uses TRBD1 or TRBD2 (5 bases each). Per germline, CDR1 SGHAT and CDR2 FQNNGV. The CDR3 spans 14 residues. The ends were cut back, 5 bases at V and 3 bases at J, with 14 bases in the middle. CDR3: CASSGDGGHYEQYF. CDR3 DNA sequence: TGTGCCAGCAGCGGGGACGGAGGTCACTACGAGCAGTACTTC.

The rearrangement links TRBV7-2 to TRBJ2-7; the match to TRBD1 covers 7 bases. Unmatched junction bases numbered 4, after V lost 3 bases and J lost 2 bases. Per the germline V gene, CDR1 is SGHTA and CDR2 is FQGNSA. CDR3 length: 14 amino acids. CDR3 sequence reads: CASSFTGVAYEQYF. CDR3 sequence (DNA): TGTGCCAGCAGCTTTACAGGGGTGGCCTACGAGCAGTACTTC. Looking up the rest from reference TRBV7-2 and TRBJ2-7 gives the full variable domain: GAGVSQSPSNKVTEKGKDVELRCDPISGHTALYWYRQSLGQGLEFLIYFQGNSAPDKSGLPSDRFSAERTGGSVSTLTIQRTQQEDSAVYLCASSFTGVAYEQYFGPGTRLTVT.

The rearrangement uses TRBV5-5 and TRBJ2-1, with D possibly matching TRBD2 (5 bases). CDR1 is SGHKS and CDR2 is YYEKEE in the germline V gene (reference sequence). Deletions cut 4 bases from V and 12 bases from J, with 14 bases between. The CDR3 has 12 residues. CDR3 sequence reads: CASSPSAELQFF. In DNA form, the CDR3 reads TGTGCCAGCAGCCCGTCAGCGGAGTTGCAGTTCTTC.

The chain uses TRBV5-5 and TRBJ2-7; 7 bases map to TRBD1. This CDR3 comprises 13 residues. The V and J ends lost 4 bases and 3 bases, in that order; junction bases with no gene match: 4. The germline gives CDR1 SGHKS, CDR2 YYEKEE (reference sequence). CDR3 bases: TGTGCCAGCAGCCAGGACAGGTTCTACGAGCAGTACTTC. Translating gives CASSQDRFYEQYF.

At least ten counts were recorded for this clone. This chain links TRBV6-1 with TRBJ2-1; no definite D call. With 5 bases removed from V and 14 bases from J, the gap between germline ends came to 13 bases. The germline gives CDR1 MNHNS, CDR2 SASEGT. This CDR3 is 11 amino acids long. Here the CDR3 reads CASSIVGPKFF. The CDR3 DNA reads TGTGCCAGCAGTATTGTGGGCCCTAAGTTCTTC.

The chain links TRBV4-1 to TRBJ2-2; TRBD2 matches 13 bases. CDR1 is MGHRA and CDR2 is YSYEKL in the germline V gene. This CDR3 is 18 amino acids long. V was clipped by 4 bases and J by 4 bases; unmatched bases: 9. CDR3 nucleotides: TGCGCCAGCAGCCCCGGGACTAGCGGGATCCTCGTCACCGGGGAGCTGTTTTTT. It is translated as CASSPGTSGILVTGELFF.

Only a few counts were recorded for this clone. In nucleotides, the CDR3 is TGTGCCAGCAGCTTAGCGTGGGCAGGGGGTTCAATGAACACTGAAGCTTTCTTT. Translated: CASSLAWAGGSMNTEAFF. The gene calls are TRBV7-2 and TRBJ1-1; 7 bases are shared with TRBD1. This CDR3 region has 18 residues. V gave up 0 bases and J gave up 0 bases; unmatched junction bases: 10. CDR1 is SGHTA, CDR2 FQGNSA, per germline.

The CDR3 loop is CASSRTMDIQETQYF. In DNA form, the CDR3 reads TGTGCCAGCTCACGGACGATGGACATACAAGAGACCCAGTACTTC. The V and J genes are TRBV18 and TRBJ2-5; perhaps TRBD1 as D (5 bases). The ends were cut back, 4 bases at V and 2 bases at J, with 14 bases in the middle. The CDR3 is 15 amino acids. The germline gives CDR1 KGHSH, CDR2 LQKENI.

This chain connects TRBV4-3 to TRBJ2-1; D gene ambiguous. In germline, CDR1 is LGHNA, CDR2 YSLEER. V lost 0 bases and J lost 8, with 14 bases in between. The CDR3 has 15 residues. The CDR3 DNA follows: TGCGCCAGCAGCCAAGAGGTCGCTAGTCTGTATGAGCAGTTCTTC. This encodes CASSQEVASLYEQFF.